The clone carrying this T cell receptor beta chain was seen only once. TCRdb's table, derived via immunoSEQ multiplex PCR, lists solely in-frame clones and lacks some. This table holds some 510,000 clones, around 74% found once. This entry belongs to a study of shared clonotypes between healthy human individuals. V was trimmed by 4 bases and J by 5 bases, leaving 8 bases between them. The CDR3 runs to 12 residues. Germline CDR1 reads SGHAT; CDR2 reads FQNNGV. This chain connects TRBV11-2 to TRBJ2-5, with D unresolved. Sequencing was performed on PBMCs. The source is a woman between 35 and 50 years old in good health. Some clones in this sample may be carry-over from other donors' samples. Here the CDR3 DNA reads TGTGCCAGCAGCTGGCTCCTGGAGACCCAGTACTTC. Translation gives CASSWLLETQYF.